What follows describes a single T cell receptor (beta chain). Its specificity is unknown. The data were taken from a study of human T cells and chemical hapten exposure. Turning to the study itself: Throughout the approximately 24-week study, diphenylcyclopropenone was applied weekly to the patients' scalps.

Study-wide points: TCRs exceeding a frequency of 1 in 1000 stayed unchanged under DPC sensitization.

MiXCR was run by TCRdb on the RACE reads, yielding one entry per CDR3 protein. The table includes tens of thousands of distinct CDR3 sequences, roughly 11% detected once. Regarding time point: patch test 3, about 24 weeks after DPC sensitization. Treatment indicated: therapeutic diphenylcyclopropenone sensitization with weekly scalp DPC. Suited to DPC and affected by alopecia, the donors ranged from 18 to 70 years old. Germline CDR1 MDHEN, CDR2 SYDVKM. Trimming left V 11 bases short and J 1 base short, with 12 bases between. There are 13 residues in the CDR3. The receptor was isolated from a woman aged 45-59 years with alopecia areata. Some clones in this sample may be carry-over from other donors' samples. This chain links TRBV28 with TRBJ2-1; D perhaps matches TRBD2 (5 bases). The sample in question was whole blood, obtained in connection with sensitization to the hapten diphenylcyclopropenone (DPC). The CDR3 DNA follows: TGTGCCGCTGCCCGGACTTCCTACAATGAGCAGTTCTTC. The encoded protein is CAAARTSYNEQFF.